The clone carrying this T cell receptor (beta chain) came up once. The V and J ends lost 1 base and 9 bases respectively, with 8 bases between them. Germline V gene sequence: CDR1 LNHDA, CDR2 SQIVND (reference sequence). This CDR3 comprises 12 residues. This record belongs to a study of cytomegalovirus exposure and HLA in healthy donors. The PCR made use of 60 Vbeta and 13 Jbeta primers. The assay was immunoSEQ multiplex PCR, and TCRdb's table has in-frame clones only and misses some. The sample consists of approximately 140,000 clones, over 70% of them appearing once. The sample taken for sequencing was PBMCs. This sequence was found in a woman aged 40-49 years in good health and CMV-seronegative. This chain connects TRBV19 to TRBJ2-3; perhaps TRBD1 as D (6 bases). CDR3 DNA sequence: TGTGCCAGTAGTATAGCTCAGGGGACGCAGTATTTT. Encoded protein: CASSIAQGTQYF.